Listed below are T cell receptor beta chains from one sample, sequenced in a study of T-cell memory formation after mild COVID-19. TCRdb recomputed calls from the 5' RACE reads with MiXCR, one row per CDR3 protein. The sample includes 200,000 to 300,000 distinct CDR3 sequences, approximately 15% of them seen just once. The sample taken for sequencing was PBMCs or a T cell subset sorted from them (not recorded which). All receptors derive from a man aged 18 to 30 who had mild COVID-19 (a few samples of this study predate the infection). Cell type and time point are not known. Each CDR3 is given with its conserved first and last residue. D genes are given only for firm matches. Clone size is not always given. Where it is, it says once, few, many or a class for expanded clones.

v_gene: TRBV6-6
j_gene: TRBJ1-2
abundance: NA
d_gene: NA
CDR3nt: TGTGCCAGCAGTTACGTCAGTAGACAGGTTGTAGACACCTTC
CDR3aa: CASSYVSRQVVDTF

v_gene: TRBV5-1
j_gene: TRBJ2-6
abundance: NA
d_gene: NA
CDR3nt: TGCGCCAGCAGCTTGGGTGGGACCTCTGGGGCCAACGTCCTGACTTTC
CDR3aa: CASSLGGTSGANVLTF

v_gene: TRBV14
j_gene: TRBJ2-7
abundance: NA
d_gene: NA
CDR3nt: TGTGCCAGCAGCCAAGTCTTTACAGGGCAACCCTACGAGCAGTACTTC
CDR3aa: CASSQVFTGQPYEQYF

v_gene: TRBV27
j_gene: TRBJ1-1
abundance: NA
d_gene: NA
CDR3nt: TGTGCCAGCAGTCCACGAGGGGGGTTGGGAGCTTTCTTT
CDR3aa: CASSPRGGLGAFF

v_gene: TRBV7-3
j_gene: TRBJ2-1
abundance: NA
d_gene: TRBD1
CDR3nt: TGTGCCAGCAGCTTAAGGGACAGGGACGAGCAGTTCTTC
CDR3aa: CASSLRDRDEQFF

v_gene: TRBV4-1
j_gene: TRBJ2-1
abundance: few
d_gene: NA
CDR3nt: TGCGCCAGCAGCCGCCAACTAGTCCGGGCTTACAATGAGCAGTTCTTC
CDR3aa: CASSRQLVRAYNEQFF

v_gene: TRBV20-1
j_gene: TRBJ2-1
abundance: few
d_gene: NA
CDR3nt: TGCAGTGCTAGATGGCCAAATGAGCAGTTCTTC
CDR3aa: CSARWPNEQFF

v_gene: TRBV20-1
j_gene: TRBJ1-1
abundance: few
d_gene: TRBD1
CDR3nt: TGCAGTGTCCAAGGCGGGACAGGGGGTACTGAAGCTTTCTTT
CDR3aa: CSVQGGTGGTEAFF

v_gene: TRBV2
j_gene: TRBJ1-2
abundance: NA
d_gene: NA
CDR3nt: TGTGCCAGCAGCCAACAGGACAGCAACTATGGCTACACCTTC
CDR3aa: CASSQQDSNYGYTF

v_gene: TRBV7-3
j_gene: TRBJ2-1
abundance: NA
d_gene: TRBD2
CDR3nt: TGTGCCAGCAGCTTGCGGGGGGGGACTCGCTCCTACAATGAGCAGTTCTTC
CDR3aa: CASSLRGGTRSYNEQFF

v_gene: TRBV20-1
j_gene: TRBJ2-5
abundance: few
d_gene: NA
CDR3nt: TGCAGTGCTACTCGCGGGGGCGCCAGGGCCCAAGAGACCCAGTACTTC
CDR3aa: CSATRGGARAQETQYF

v_gene: TRBV14
j_gene: TRBJ2-1
abundance: NA
d_gene: NA
CDR3nt: TGTGCCAGCAGCCAAGTCTGGGGCGATGAGCAGTTCTTC
CDR3aa: CASSQVWGDEQFF

v_gene: TRBV10-3
j_gene: TRBJ2-7
abundance: few
d_gene: TRBD1
CDR3nt: TGTGCCAGCGCTTTACAGGGGAGCTCCTACGAGCAGTACTTC
CDR3aa: CASALQGSSYEQYF

v_gene: TRBV4-1
j_gene: TRBJ1-5
abundance: few
d_gene: TRBD1
CDR3nt: TGCGCCAGCAGCCAAGTCCGACAGGGGAGTCAGCCCCAGCATTTT
CDR3aa: CASSQVRQGSQPQHF

v_gene: TRBV7-2
j_gene: TRBJ1-6
abundance: few
d_gene: TRBD1
CDR3nt: TGTGCCAGCAGCTCGGGGACAGGGGAGAATTCACCCCTCCACTTT
CDR3aa: CASSSGTGENSPLHF

v_gene: TRBV6-6
j_gene: TRBJ2-3
abundance: few
d_gene: TRBD2
CDR3nt: TGTGCCAGCAGTTACGGGAGGGAGGATACGCAGTATTTT
CDR3aa: CASSYGREDTQYF

v_gene: TRBV5-1
j_gene: TRBJ1-1
abundance: NA
d_gene: TRBD1
CDR3nt: TGCGCCAGCAGCTTTAACAGGGGCGCCTTGAACACTGAAGCTTTCTTT
CDR3aa: CASSFNRGALNTEAFF

v_gene: TRBV5-5
j_gene: TRBJ1-2
abundance: few
d_gene: NA
CDR3nt: TGTGCCAGCAGCTTGGTCCCCTTGTCGGGTGGCTACACCTTC
CDR3aa: CASSLVPLSGGYTF